This TCR beta chain came from a study of T cell repertoires in cytomegalovirus infection (dated by TCRdb to the late 2010s). Background for the entire study: Alongside well-studied HLA-B-restricted epitopes, the peptide stimulations were aimed at recently identified HLA-C-restricted CMV epitopes, whose presentation resists viral immunomodulation. Donor HLA type was relevant to the analysis, as public TCR beta signatures indicated carriage of CMV infection together with the matching HLA type. Study-wide conclusions, independent of this receptor: In the ex vivo response, HLA-C-restricted CMV-specific TCR beta clonotypes were dominant, and in two of eight donors the single most frequent clonotype came from this HLA-C-restricted group. In both this cohort and an independent roughly 330-donor cohort, the cumulative frequency of public TCR beta family members distinguished carriers of CMV infection plus the relevant HLA type.

The intended sense of this specimen's treatment or condition label: in vitro stimulation with specific CMV peptide epitopes to enrich CMV-specific T cells. Including cysteine and phenylalanine, the CDR3 has 18 amino acids. Solely the CDR3 DNA is kept, with 54 bases framed from the first base. CDR1 is given as KGHDR and CDR2 as SFDVKD, both from the germline V gene. Here V drops 3 bases and J drops 5 bases, and the junction holds 10 bases not matched to any gene. The data were produced on an Illumina HiSeq 1500. TCRdb reworked the public reads: Q25 trimming with fastp, MiXCR clone assembly, productive beta chains retained. For every CDR3 protein sequence, its rows merge into one entry that carries the most common genes and DNA. The sample profile shows more than 250,000 distinct CDR3 sequences; around 25% of them were found once. The top ten clonotypes cover more than 10% of the sample. In the case of this clonotype: Its antigen is currently not known. No qualities accompany the bases; no much larger clone lies one base away.

This receptor chain uses TRBV24-1 and TRBJ2-1; 12 central nucleotides agree with TRBD2. This material consisted of cultured PBMCs, taken from culture after CMV antigen stimulation. The TCR originated in a human donor in good health (CMV status not recorded). Some clones in this sample may be carry-over from other donors' samples. CDR3 sequence: CATSDMTSGSAGDNEQFF. DNA sequence: TGTGCCACCAGTGATATGACTAGCGGGAGTGCAGGGGACAATGAGCAGTTCTTC.